This entry concerns a single T cell receptor beta chain. The sample is drawn from a study of molecular identifiers for immune sequencing clone quantification. From the PCR reads, TCRdb called clonotypes with MiXCR, one entry per CDR3 protein. The sample holds about 68,000 distinct CDR3 sequences, roughly 18% seen once. The CDR3 spans 12 residues. Trimming pared 5 bases from V and 7 bases from J, leaving 8 bases between. The specimen was naive CD8+ T cells from blood, with Jurkat cell RNA spiked in. The subset was: FACS-sorted CD8+CD4-CCR7+CD45RA+ naive T cells. This chain uses TRBV12-3 or TRBV12-4 with TRBJ2-2; possible D gene TRBD1, 5 bases. The TCR comes from a human donor in good health. Some libraries in this study had Jurkat cell RNA spiked in. CDR3 loop: CASSQGSGELFF. Here the CDR3 DNA reads TGTGCCAGCAGTCAGGGTAGCGGGGAGCTGTTTTTT.